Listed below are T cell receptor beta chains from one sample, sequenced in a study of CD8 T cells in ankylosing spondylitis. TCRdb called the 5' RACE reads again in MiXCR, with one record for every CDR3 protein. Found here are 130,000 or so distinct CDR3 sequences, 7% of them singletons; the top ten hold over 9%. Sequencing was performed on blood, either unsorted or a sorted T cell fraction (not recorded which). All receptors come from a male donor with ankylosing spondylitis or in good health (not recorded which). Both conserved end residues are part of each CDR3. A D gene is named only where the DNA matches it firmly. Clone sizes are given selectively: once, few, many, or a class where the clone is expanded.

CDR3 protein: CASSLGQAGGTLNTEAFF; CDR3 DNA: TGTGCCAGCAGCTTAGGCCAGGCAGGGGGAACGTTGAACACTGAAGCTTTCTTT; J gene: TRBJ1-1; clone size: many; D gene: TRBD1; V gene: TRBV11-1
CDR3 protein: CASSTTRLVTGGYTGANVLTF; CDR3 DNA: TGTGCCAGCAGCACCACGCGTCTAGTTACAGGGGGCTACACTGGGGCCAACGTCCTGACTTTC; J gene: TRBJ2-6; clone size: few; D gene: TRBD1; V gene: TRBV7-9
CDR3 protein: CASSPFDRGHEQYF; CDR3 DNA: TGTGCCAGCTCACCATTCGACAGGGGGCACGAGCAGTACTTC; J gene: TRBJ2-7; clone size: few; D gene: TRBD1; V gene: TRBV18
CDR3 protein: CASSQGVQRVADTQYF; CDR3 DNA: TGCGCCAGCAGCCAAGGGGTCCAGCGGGTCGCAGATACGCAGTATTTT; J gene: TRBJ2-3; clone size: many; D gene: .; V gene: TRBV4-1
CDR3 protein: CASSEYAESHEQYF; CDR3 DNA: TGTGCCAGCAGTGAATATGCGGAGTCCCACGAGCAGTACTTC; J gene: TRBJ2-7; clone size: many; D gene: .; V gene: TRBV25-1
CDR3 protein: CASSLGTGDRGPQHF; CDR3 DNA: TGTGCCAGCAGCCTAGGGACAGGGGATAGGGGGCCCCAGCATTTT; J gene: TRBJ1-5; clone size: few; D gene: TRBD1; V gene: TRBV7-2
CDR3 protein: CASSQGQGEQPQHF; CDR3 DNA: TGTGCCAGCAGCCAGGGACAGGGGGAGCAGCCCCAGCATTTT; J gene: TRBJ1-5; clone size: few; D gene: TRBD1; V gene: TRBV7-2
CDR3 protein: CASSLDNPYEQYF; CDR3 DNA: TGTGCCAGCAGCTTAGACAATCCCTACGAGCAGTACTTC; J gene: TRBJ2-7; clone size: many; D gene: .; V gene: TRBV7-2
CDR3 protein: CASSWDSDIQYF; CDR3 DNA: TGTGCCAGCAGTTGGGATTCAGACATTCAGTACTTC; J gene: TRBJ2-4; clone size: many; D gene: .; V gene: TRBV12-3/TRBV12-4
CDR3 protein: CASSPDRGGAGNTIYF; CDR3 DNA: TGCGCCAGCAGCCCAGACAGGGGGGGAGCCGGAAACACCATATATTTT; J gene: TRBJ1-3; clone size: many; D gene: TRBD1; V gene: TRBV5-1
CDR3 protein: CASRSSNTQYF; CDR3 DNA: TGTGCCAGCAGGAGCTCGAATACGCAGTATTTT; J gene: TRBJ2-3; clone size: many; D gene: .; V gene: TRBV6-6
CDR3 protein: CSTPPGRANTEAFF; CDR3 DNA: TGCAGCACCCCACCTGGCAGGGCGAACACTGAAGCTTTCTTT; J gene: TRBJ1-1; clone size: many; D gene: .; V gene: TRBV29-1
CDR3 protein: CATSRDRDVTEAFF; CDR3 DNA: TGTGCCACCAGCAGAGATCGTGATGTCACTGAAGCTTTCTTT; J gene: TRBJ1-1; clone size: many; D gene: .; V gene: TRBV15
CDR3 protein: CASRRLQGTGELFF; CDR3 DNA: TGTGCCAGCAGACGCCTCCAGGGGACCGGGGAGCTGTTTTTT; J gene: TRBJ2-2; clone size: many; D gene: .; V gene: TRBV27
CDR3 protein: CASSYRPDTQYF; CDR3 DNA: TGTGCCAGCAGTTACAGGCCAGATACGCAGTATTTT; J gene: TRBJ2-3; clone size: many; D gene: .; V gene: TRBV6-6
CDR3 protein: CACGTGTRPQLF; CDR3 DNA: TGTGCTTGCGGGACAGGGACCCGGCCCCAGCTTTTT; J gene: TRBJ1-5; clone size: .; D gene: TRBD1; V gene: TRBV30
CDR3 protein: CASSLEAGSNEKLFF; CDR3 DNA: TGCGCCAGCAGCTTGGAGGCAGGATCTAATGAAAAACTGTTTTTT; J gene: TRBJ1-4; clone size: many; D gene: .; V gene: TRBV5-1
CDR3 protein: CSVDGGAETQYF; CDR3 DNA: TGCAGCGTTGACGGGGGGGCCGAGACCCAGTACTTC; J gene: TRBJ2-5; clone size: many; D gene: TRBD2; V gene: TRBV29-1
CDR3 protein: CASSFLAGADQPQHF; CDR3 DNA: TGTGCCAGCAGTTTCTTGGCCGGGGCCGATCAGCCCCAGCATTTT; J gene: TRBJ1-5; clone size: many; D gene: .; V gene: TRBV12-3/TRBV12-4
CDR3 protein: CASSLDGGYTDTQYF; CDR3 DNA: TGTGCCAGCAGCTTAGACGGAGGTTACACAGATACGCAGTATTTT; J gene: TRBJ2-3; clone size: many; D gene: .; V gene: TRBV5-6
CDR3 protein: CAIRKGGYEQYF; CDR3 DNA: TGTGCCATCAGAAAAGGGGGTTACGAGCAGTACTTC; J gene: TRBJ2-7; clone size: few; D gene: .; V gene: TRBV10-3
CDR3 protein: CASSPDRERAGYTF; CDR3 DNA: TGTGCCAGCAGCCCTGACAGGGAACGGGCGGGCTACACCTTC; J gene: TRBJ1-2; clone size: .; D gene: TRBD1; V gene: TRBV7-2
CDR3 protein: CASSSLGGAWDNSPLHF; CDR3 DNA: TGCGCCAGCAGCTCCCTGGGGGGGGCCTGGGATAATTCACCCCTCCACTTT; J gene: TRBJ1-6; clone size: many; D gene: .; V gene: TRBV5-1
CDR3 protein: CASAIGSTWEETQYF; CDR3 DNA: TGCGCCAGCGCCATCGGGTCTACCTGGGAGGAGACCCAGTACTTC; J gene: TRBJ2-5; clone size: .; D gene: .; V gene: TRBV5-1
CDR3 protein: CASSRGVETTYEQYF; CDR3 DNA: TGTGCCAGCAGCCGGGGGGTGGAGACTACCTACGAGCAGTACTTC; J gene: TRBJ2-7; clone size: .; D gene: TRBD2; V gene: TRBV7-2
CDR3 protein: CASQMNTEAFF; CDR3 DNA: TGCGCCAGCCAGATGAACACTGAAGCTTTCTTT; J gene: TRBJ1-1; clone size: many; D gene: .; V gene: TRBV5-1
CDR3 protein: CASSPWGDSNQPQHF; CDR3 DNA: TGTGCCAGCAGCCCCTGGGGTGATAGCAATCAGCCCCAGCATTTT; J gene: TRBJ1-5; clone size: many; D gene: .; V gene: TRBV7-2
CDR3 protein: CAISNVETQYF; CDR3 DNA: TGTGCCATCTCGAATGTGGAGACCCAGTACTTC; J gene: TRBJ2-5; clone size: many; D gene: .; V gene: TRBV10-3
CDR3 protein: CASSRTSGGNEQFF; CDR3 DNA: TGTGCCAGCAGCCGGACTAGCGGGGGGAATGAGCAGTTCTTC; J gene: TRBJ2-1; clone size: many; D gene: TRBD2; V gene: TRBV16
CDR3 protein: CASSLAMGTWDGYTF; CDR3 DNA: TGTGCCAGCAGCTTAGCGATGGGGACCTGGGATGGCTACACCTTC; J gene: TRBJ1-2; clone size: many; D gene: .; V gene: TRBV7-9
CDR3 protein: CASSPHPGELFF; CDR3 DNA: TGCGCCAGCAGTCCCCACCCCGGGGAGCTGTTTTTT; J gene: TRBJ2-2; clone size: .; D gene: .; V gene: TRBV5-1
CDR3 protein: CAISAGRKNTEAFF; CDR3 DNA: TGTGCCATCAGTGCGGGACGAAAGAACACTGAAGCTTTCTTT; J gene: TRBJ1-1; clone size: many; D gene: .; V gene: TRBV10-3
CDR3 protein: CASTPDATNEKLFF; CDR3 DNA: TGTGCCAGCACCCCAGACGCAACTAATGAAAAACTGTTTTTT; J gene: TRBJ1-4; clone size: many; D gene: .; V gene: TRBV27
CDR3 protein: CASSMRQDANTGELFF; CDR3 DNA: TGTGCCAGCAGCATGCGGCAAGACGCGAACACCGGGGAGCTGTTTTTT; J gene: TRBJ2-2; clone size: many; D gene: .; V gene: TRBV11-3
CDR3 protein: CASSYDGLAGGYTGELFF; CDR3 DNA: TGTGCCAGCAGCTACGACGGACTAGCGGGGGGTTACACCGGGGAGCTGTTTTTT; J gene: TRBJ2-2; clone size: many; D gene: TRBD2; V gene: TRBV7-8
CDR3 protein: CASSPRPGNEQFF; CDR3 DNA: TGTGCCAGCAGCCCCCGACCCGGGAATGAGCAGTTCTTC; J gene: TRBJ2-1; clone size: many; D gene: .; V gene: TRBV7-8
CDR3 protein: CSADITGLAGVRRSDTQYF; CDR3 DNA: TGCAGTGCTGACATTACGGGACTAGCGGGAGTCCGGAGATCGGATACGCAGTATTTT; J gene: TRBJ2-3; clone size: many; D gene: TRBD2; V gene: TRBV20-1
CDR3 protein: CASSYYSSSYNEQFF; CDR3 DNA: TGTGCCAGCAGCTACTACTCGAGCTCCTACAATGAGCAGTTCTTC; J gene: TRBJ2-1; clone size: many; D gene: .; V gene: TRBV5-6
CDR3 protein: CASSVGTDTQYF; CDR3 DNA: TGTGCCAGCAGCGTAGGGACAGATACGCAGTATTTT; J gene: TRBJ2-3; clone size: many; D gene: .; V gene: TRBV9
CDR3 protein: CSARVRTGRPVGGYNEQFF; CDR3 DNA: TGCAGTGCTAGAGTCAGGACAGGGCGTCCAGTCGGGGGCTACAATGAGCAGTTCTTC; J gene: TRBJ2-1; clone size: many; D gene: TRBD1; V gene: TRBV20-1
CDR3 protein: CSVEEGRGLTEAFF; CDR3 DNA: TGCAGCGTTGAAGAGGGCAGGGGGCTCACTGAAGCTTTCTTT; J gene: TRBJ1-1; clone size: many; D gene: TRBD1; V gene: TRBV29-1
CDR3 protein: CASSHNPSGSPPETQYF; CDR3 DNA: TGTGCCAGCAGCCACAACCCTAGCGGGAGTCCCCCGGAGACCCAGTACTTC; J gene: TRBJ2-5; clone size: few; D gene: TRBD2; V gene: TRBV3-1
CDR3 protein: CASSEDRDSPLHF; CDR3 DNA: TGTGCCAGCAGCGAGGACAGAGATTCACCCCTCCACTTT; J gene: TRBJ1-6; clone size: many; D gene: .; V gene: TRBV9
CDR3 protein: CASSLEGKGYGYTF; CDR3 DNA: TGTGCCAGCAGCTTAGAGGGGAAAGGCTATGGCTACACCTTC; J gene: TRBJ1-2; clone size: .; D gene: .; V gene: TRBV7-8
CDR3 protein: CSANPGLAGDQETQYF; CDR3 DNA: TGCAGTGCTAATCCGGGACTAGCGGGGGACCAAGAGACCCAGTACTTC; J gene: TRBJ2-5; clone size: many; D gene: TRBD2; V gene: TRBV20-1
CDR3 protein: CASSSSSYNEQFF; CDR3 DNA: TGTGCCAGCAGCAGTAGCTCCTACAATGAGCAGTTCTTC; J gene: TRBJ2-1; clone size: many; D gene: .; V gene: TRBV7-9
CDR3 protein: CASSLGPREQYF; CDR3 DNA: TGCGCCAGCAGCCTCGGGCCTCGCGAGCAGTACTTC; J gene: TRBJ2-7; clone size: many; D gene: .; V gene: TRBV5-1
CDR3 protein: CASSPRYGDNQPQHF; CDR3 DNA: TGCGCCAGCAGCCCCCGGTACGGGGACAATCAGCCCCAGCATTTT; J gene: TRBJ1-5; clone size: many; D gene: .; V gene: TRBV5-1
CDR3 protein: CSARPYGLEQETQYF; CDR3 DNA: TGCAGTGCTAGACCCTATGGACTAGAACAAGAGACCCAGTACTTC; J gene: TRBJ2-5; clone size: many; D gene: TRBD2; V gene: TRBV20-1